A selection of T cell receptor beta chains follows, all from one sample in a study of blood T cell repertoires in COVID-19. Clones were sequenced by immunoSEQ multiplex PCR, and TCRdb holds only the in-frame ones, with some missing. The sample has around 500,000 clones; approximately 90% are singletons. The sequenced material came from PBMCs or T cells enriched from blood (not recorded which). These receptors all stem from a woman in her sixties who had recovered from COVID-19. The conserved cysteine and the conserved F or W are not part of the CDR3 here.

v_call	j_call	cdr3_aa
TRBV11-2	TRBJ1-5	ASSFYQDRESNQPQH
TRBV6-5	TRBJ1-5	ASRPDRYFNQPQH
TRBV9	TRBJ1-3	ASSLGTGRDGNTIY
TRBV25-1	TRBJ2-7	ASRGQGGSYEQY
TRBV2	TRBJ2-5	ASSRLAGNQETQY
TRBV27	TRBJ1-5	ASSLRGNQPQH
TRBV5-1	TRBJ1-2	ASSLDSVYGYT
TRBV5-4	TRBJ2-2	ASSTQGWRDTGELF
TRBV14	TRBJ2-7	ASSRGFGQAYEQY
TRBV14	TRBJ1-6	ASSTGYSPLH
TRBV9	TRBJ2-3	ASSVSGGDSTDTQY